A single sample is the source of the 22 T cell receptor beta chains below, sequenced in a study of Graves' ophthalmopathy and Graves' hyperthyroidism. RNA served as the template for amplifying TCR beta CDR3 regions. HTBI primers served in a first-round RT-PCR, which a second-round multiplex PCR followed. TCRdb ran MiXCR on the multiplex PCR reads and lists one entry per CDR3 protein. The sample contains about 740,000 distinct CDR3 sequences, around 40% of which appear only once. Specimen: peripheral blood. These receptors all come from an adult man with Graves' ophthalmopathy.

The chain has TRBV7-3 and TRBJ1-6, with 9 bases identical to TRBD1. The CDR3 extends over 16 amino acids. Germline V CDR1 and CDR2: SGHTA, FQGTGA. The ends lost 3 bases at V and 8 bases at J; junction bases unmatched: 8. CDR3 coding DNA: TGTGCCAGCAGCTTCAGCAGGGACAGGGAGGATTCACCCCTCCACTTT. As protein: CASSFSRDREDSPLHF.

In its sample, this clonotype was seen many times. The chain is built from TRBV7-2 and TRBJ2-7; 12 bases are shared with TRBD2. CDR3 length: 15 residues. V lost 5 bases to trimming and J lost 5 bases; unmatched junction nucleotides: 7. In germline, CDR1 is SGHTA, CDR2 FQGNSA. The CDR3 DNA sequence: TGTGCCAGCAGCCTTAGACTAGCGGGAGTCCACGAGCAGTACTTC. This translates into CASSLRLAGVHEQYF.

This clonotype was observed a few times. The chain carries TRBV6-5 and TRBJ2-7; D gene ambiguous. Germline V gene data show CDR1 as MNHEY and CDR2 as SVGAGI. Between the trimmed V and J ends, which lost 2 bases and 3 bases, there was a span of 14 bases. This CDR3 comprises 15 residues. The CDR3 bases are TGTGCCAGCAGTTACCCATCGAGCCGACACTACGAGCAGTACTTC. It translates to CASSYPSSRHYEQYF.

This chain links TRBV24-1 with TRBJ2-3; 7 nucleotides align to TRBD2. Per germline, CDR1 KGHDR and CDR2 SFDVKD. V lost 3 bases and J lost 2; bases outside the gene matches: 4. The CDR3 sequence is 15 residues long. The CDR3 here is CATSDRAGFTDTQYF. Here the CDR3 DNA reads TGTGCCACCAGTGATAGAGCGGGATTCACAGATACGCAGTATTTT.

The chain has TRBV11-2 and TRBJ1-1, with D unresolved. V was trimmed by 5 bases and J by 0 bases, leaving 19 bases between them. Germline V gene lookup returns CDR1 SGHAT and CDR2 FQNNGV. CDR3 length: 17 amino acids. CDR3 protein: CASSVEDRRGLNTEAFF. In DNA, the CDR3 is TGTGCCAGCAGCGTTGAAGATCGCCGGGGATTGAACACTGAAGCTTTCTTT.

This sequence joins TRBV2 and TRBJ2-3, with 10 positions matching TRBD1. Trimming cost V 5 bases and J 7 bases; bases outside gene matches: 12. Looked up from germline, CDR1 is SNHLY and CDR2 is FYNNEI. The CDR3 has 16 amino acids. The CDR3: CASSSTGTGVWYTQYF. CDR3 sequence (DNA): TGTGCCAGCAGTTCGACCGGGACAGGGGTTTGGTATACGCAGTATTTT.

There are a few counts of this clonotype. This chain joins TRBV12-3 or TRBV12-4 and TRBJ1-2, with 11 bases aligning to TRBD1. V dropped 5 bases and J dropped 4; count of bases not matched to a gene: 3. The CDR3 consists of 14 residues. CDR3 sequence (DNA): TGTGCCAGCAGTGACGGGACAGGGGGCTATGGCTACACCTTC. Protein: CASSDGTGGYGYTF.

This clonotype was detected once. This rearrangement joins TRBV5-1 to TRBJ2-7, with D perhaps matching TRBD1 or TRBD2 (5 bases each). The CDR3 loop spans 14 amino acids. CDR1 and CDR2 (germline): SGHRS, YFSETQ. The V end lost 0 bases, the J end lost 6 bases, and 13 bases lay between the germline ends. The CDR3 protein is CASSLGDVTAEQYF. The DNA for the CDR3 is TGCGCCAGCAGCTTGGGGGACGTGACCGCCGAGCAGTACTTC.

This clonotype was seen at least ten times. This sequence joins TRBV7-2 and TRBJ2-7, with D hard to call. The V gene lost 6 bases and the J gene lost 6 bases, with 15 bases spanning the gap. The CDR3 extends over 13 amino acids. CDR1 is SGHTA, CDR2 FQGNSA, per germline. DNA for the CDR3: TGTGCCAGCAGTTTGTCCGGGTTCGGCGAGCAGTACTTC. Protein product: CASSLSGFGEQYF.

The genes are TRBV2 and TRBJ1-2, with TRBD1 identical over 8 bases. CDR3 length equals 14 residues. V lost 6 bases, J lost 3 bases, and 6 bases stayed unmatched. The germline gives CDR1 SNHLY, CDR2 FYNNEI. CDR3 region: CASRADRVDYGYTF. The DNA for the CDR3 is TGTGCCAGCAGAGCGGACAGGGTGGACTATGGCTACACCTTC. Based on the CDR3 plus reference TRBV2 and TRBJ1-2, the full variable domain is EPEVTQTPSHQVTQMGQEVILRCVPISNHLYFYWYRQILGQKVEFLVSFYNNEISEKSEIFDDQFSVERPDGSNFTLKIRSTKLEDSAMYFCASRADRVDYGYTFGSGTRLTVV.

This clonotype showed up just once. The J gene is TRBJ1-4, the V gene TRBV19; 10 bases align to TRBD1. CDR3 length equals 15 residues. The V gene end was trimmed by 10 bases and the J gene end by 7 bases; junction bases not matched to a gene: 12. CDR1 and CDR2 (germline): LNHDA, SQIVND (reference sequence). CDR3 in DNA: TGTGCCACCCGACATCGGACAGGGGGAATTGAAAAACTGTTTTTT. Protein: CATRHRTGGIEKLFF.

The chain joins TRBV10-2 to TRBJ1-1, with D perhaps TRBD1 (5 bases). V was pared by 2 bases and J by 7 bases, with 14 bases between. The germline V gene has CDR1 WSHSY and CDR2 SAAADI. The CDR3 spans 14 residues. CDR3 nucleotides: TGCGCCAGCAGTGAGACGGGGCCACTGGGTGAAGCTTTCTTT. Its translation: CASSETGPLGEAFF.

This clonotype has a handful of counts. This may be a read error: a much more frequent sequence differs by one nucleotide. This chain joins TRBV10-3 and TRBJ1-5, with D hard to call. CDR1 is ENHRY and CDR2 is SYGVKD in the germline V gene. This CDR3 has 13 residues. V lost 6 bases and J 6 bases, leaving 12 bases between the germline ends. CDR3 DNA: TGTGCCATCAGCTTCACGTCGACTCAGCCCCAGCATTTT. Amino acids: CAISFTSTQPQHF.

This clonotype has just one count. This chain connects TRBV29-1 to TRBJ1-1; 7 positions agree with TRBD1. Losses at the gene ends were 8 bases for V and 1 base for J; bases not matched to a gene: 7. CDR1 and CDR2 (germline): SQVTM, ANQGSEA. This CDR3 is 13 amino acids long. The CDR3 DNA follows: TGCAGCTTTCCGGGACAGAGGAACACTGAAGCTTTCTTT. It specifies CSFPGQRNTEAFF.

This clonotype was counted a few times. This chain joins TRBV7-7 and TRBJ2-2; TRBD1 or TRBD2 may be the D gene (6 bases each). The CDR3 extends over 16 amino acids. Trimming took off 1 base at V and 4 bases at J, with 13 bases between the two ends. Germline assignment: CDR1 SSHAT and CDR2 FNYEAQ (reference sequence). The DNA for the CDR3 is TGTGCCAGCAGCTTAGTGCCGGGGGCCTCCACCGGGGAGCTGTTTTTT. This translates into CASSLVPGASTGELFF.

This clonotype was counted between two and nine times. J is TRBJ2-2 and V is TRBV19; a possible D gene is TRBD1 (6 bases). The V and J ends lost 5 bases and 1 base respectively, with 14 bases between them. The CDR3 covers 16 residues. Germline lookup yields CDR1 LNHDA and CDR2 SQIVND (reference sequence). The CDR3 region has the DNA TGTGCCAGTAGTCCAAATACAGGGATGAACACCGGGGAGCTGTTTTTT. This encodes CASSPNTGMNTGELFF. The full variable domain, in which reference TRBV19 and TRBJ2-2 provide the parts outside the CDR3, is DGGITQSPKYLFRKEGQNVTLSCEQNLNHDAMYWYRQDPGQGLRLIYYSQIVNDFQKGDIAEGYSVSREKKESFPLTVTSAQKNPTAFYLCASSPNTGMNTGELFFGEGSRLTVL.

The V and J genes are TRBV24-1 and TRBJ2-3, with TRBD1 matching over 9 bases. Trimming removed 9 bases from V and 0 bases from J; junction bases left unmatched: 6. The CDR3 has 15 amino acids. From germline, CDR1 is KGHDR and CDR2 SFDVKD. The CDR3 protein is CATGTGSVSTDTQYF. As DNA, the CDR3 is TGTGCCACCGGGACAGGGAGCGTGAGCACAGATACGCAGTATTTT.

Ten or more counts support this clonotype. This sequence joins TRBV25-1 and TRBJ1-2; 11 positions match TRBD1. Trimming at V came to 8 bases and at J to 7 bases, leaving 9 bases not matched to a gene. Germline V lookup: CDR1 MGHDK, CDR2 SYGVNS. The CDR3 spans 14 residues. CDR3 loop: CASLPRDRGAGYTF. In DNA, the CDR3 is TGTGCCAGCCTGCCCCGGGACAGGGGGGCTGGCTACACCTTC.

This clonotype was found a few times. The chain links TRBV2 to TRBJ2-7; TRBD2 matches at 8 bases. CDR1 and CDR2 (germline): SNHLY, FYNNEI. The CDR3 length is 17 residues. V lost 3 bases, J lost 5 bases, and 15 bases stayed unmatched. The CDR3 is CASSDPRSGRWINEQYF. The CDR3 bases are TGTGCCAGCAGTGACCCACGAAGCGGGAGATGGATCAACGAGCAGTACTTC. Looking up the rest from reference TRBV2 and TRBJ2-7 gives the full variable domain: EPEVTQTPSHQVTQMGQEVILRCVPISNHLYFYWYRQILGQKVEFLVSFYNNEISEKSEIFDDQFSVERPDGSNFTLKIRSTKLEDSAMYFCASSDPRSGRWINEQYFGPGTRLTVT.

V is TRBV7-9 and J is TRBJ1-1, with no clear D. This CDR3 has 14 amino acids. V shed 0 bases and J shed 6 bases, with 11 bases lying between them. The V gene's germline CDR1 is SEHNR and CDR2 FQNEAQ (reference sequence). The CDR3 DNA follows: TGTGCCAGCAGCTTAGCTGGGGTAGTGCCTGAAGCTTTCTTT. Residues: CASSLAGVVPEAFF.

This clonotype was seen at least ten times. V and J are TRBV19 and TRBJ1-2; D perhaps matches TRBD1 (5 bases). The length of the CDR3 is 13 residues. CDR1 LNHDA and CDR2 SQIVND come from the germline V gene (reference sequence). V was shortened by 4 bases and J by 7 bases, with 13 bases between the two germline ends. The CDR3 sequence: CASSRGDPTGYTF. The CDR3 DNA is TGTGCCAGTAGTAGAGGGGATCCAACTGGCTACACCTTC.

In this sample, this clonotype turned up a few times. The gene calls are TRBV7-9 and TRBJ1-2; no definite D call. Between the trimmed V and J ends, which lost 5 bases and 0 bases, there was a span of 13 bases. The CDR3 runs to 15 residues. Germline CDR1 is SEHNR and CDR2 is FQNEAQ (reference sequence). CDR3 DNA: TGTGCCAGCAGCCCCCCCCAGAGTACTAACTATGGCTACACCTTC. This gives the protein CASSPPQSTNYGYTF.